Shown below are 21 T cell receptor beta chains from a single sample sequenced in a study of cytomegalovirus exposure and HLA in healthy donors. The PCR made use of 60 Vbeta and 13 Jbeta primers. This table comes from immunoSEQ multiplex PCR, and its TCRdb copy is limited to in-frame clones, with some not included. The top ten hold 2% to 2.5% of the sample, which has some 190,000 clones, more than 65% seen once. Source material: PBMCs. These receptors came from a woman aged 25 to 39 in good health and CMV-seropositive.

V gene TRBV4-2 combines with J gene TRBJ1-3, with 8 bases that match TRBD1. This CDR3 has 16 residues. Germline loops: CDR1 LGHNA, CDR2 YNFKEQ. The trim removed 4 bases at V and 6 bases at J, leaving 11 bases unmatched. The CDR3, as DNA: TGTGCCAGCAGCCGATACCCAGGACAGGGAGCAAACACCATATATTTT. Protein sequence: CASSRYPGQGANTIYF.

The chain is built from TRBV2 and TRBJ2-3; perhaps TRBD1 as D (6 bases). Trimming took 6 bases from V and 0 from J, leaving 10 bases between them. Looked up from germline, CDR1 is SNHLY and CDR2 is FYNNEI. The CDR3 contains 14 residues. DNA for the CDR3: TGTGCCAGCAGGGACAGCTCTAGCACAGATACGCAGTATTTT. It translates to CASRDSSSTDTQYF.

The DNA for the CDR3 is TGTGCCACCAACATGGGGGGGGCGGGAGAGACCCAGTACTTC. Its protein product is CATNMGGAGETQYF. This sequence joins TRBV15 and TRBJ2-5; a weak D match, TRBD2 (7 bases). Germline CDR1 reads LNHNV; CDR2 reads YYDKDF (reference sequence). CDR3 size: 14 residues. V was shortened by 7 bases and J by 4 bases, with 16 bases between the two germline ends.

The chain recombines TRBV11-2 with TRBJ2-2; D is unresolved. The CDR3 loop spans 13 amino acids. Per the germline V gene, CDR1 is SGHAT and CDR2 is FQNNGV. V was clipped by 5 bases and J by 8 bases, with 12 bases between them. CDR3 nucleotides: TGTGCCAGCAGCCCCCGTGTATCTGGGGAGCTGTTTTTT. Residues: CASSPRVSGELFF.

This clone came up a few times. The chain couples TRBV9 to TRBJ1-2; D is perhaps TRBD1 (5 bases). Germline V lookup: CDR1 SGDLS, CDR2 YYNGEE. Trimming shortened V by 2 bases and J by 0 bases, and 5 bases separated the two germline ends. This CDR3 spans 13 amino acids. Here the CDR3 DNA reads TGTGCCAGCAGCGTGGACACTAACTATGGCTACACCTTC. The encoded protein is CASSVDTNYGYTF.

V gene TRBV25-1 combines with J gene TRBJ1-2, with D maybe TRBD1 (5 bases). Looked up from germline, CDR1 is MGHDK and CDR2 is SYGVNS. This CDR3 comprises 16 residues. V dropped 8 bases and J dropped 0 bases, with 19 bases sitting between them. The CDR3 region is CASLGGKDPANYGYTF. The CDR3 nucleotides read TGTGCCAGCCTTGGGGGGAAGGACCCCGCTAACTATGGCTACACCTTC.

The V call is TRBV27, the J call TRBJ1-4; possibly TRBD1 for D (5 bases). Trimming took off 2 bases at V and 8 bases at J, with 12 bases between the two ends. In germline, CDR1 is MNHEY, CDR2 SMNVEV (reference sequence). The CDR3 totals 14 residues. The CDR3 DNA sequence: TGTGCCAGCAGTTTAGGGGGGTTAGGAGAAAAACTGTTTTTT. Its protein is CASSLGGLGEKLFF.

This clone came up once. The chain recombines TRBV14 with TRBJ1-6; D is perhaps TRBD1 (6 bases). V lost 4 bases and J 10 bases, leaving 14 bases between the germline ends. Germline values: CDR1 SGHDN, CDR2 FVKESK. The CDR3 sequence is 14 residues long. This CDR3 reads CASSLKTGNSPLHF. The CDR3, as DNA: TGTGCCAGCAGCCTTAAGACAGGCAACTCACCCCTCCACTTT. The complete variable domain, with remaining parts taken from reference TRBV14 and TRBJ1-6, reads EAGVTQFPSHSVIEKGQTVTLRCDPISGHDNLYWYRRVMGKEIKFLLHFVKESKQDESGMPNNRFLAERTGGTYSTLKVQPAELEDSGVYFCASSLKTGNSPLHFGNGTRLTVT.

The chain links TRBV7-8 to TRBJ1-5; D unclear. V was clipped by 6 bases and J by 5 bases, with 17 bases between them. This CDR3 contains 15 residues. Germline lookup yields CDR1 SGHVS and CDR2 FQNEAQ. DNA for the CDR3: TGTGCCAGCAGTTTACCCGGCCGGAGGGATCAGCCCCAGCATTTT. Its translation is CASSLPGRRDQPQHF.

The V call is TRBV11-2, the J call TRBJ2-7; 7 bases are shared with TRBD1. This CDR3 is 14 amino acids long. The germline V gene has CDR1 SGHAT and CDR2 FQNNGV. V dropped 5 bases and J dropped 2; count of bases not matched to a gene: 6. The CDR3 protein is CASSPRQGPYEQYF. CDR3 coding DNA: TGTGCCAGCAGCCCTCGACAGGGACCCTACGAGCAGTACTTC.

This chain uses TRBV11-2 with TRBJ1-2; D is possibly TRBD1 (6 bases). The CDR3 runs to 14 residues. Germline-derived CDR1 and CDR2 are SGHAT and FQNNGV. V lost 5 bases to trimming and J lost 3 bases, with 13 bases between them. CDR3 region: CASSPREGDYGYTF. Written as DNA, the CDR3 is TGTGCCAGCAGCCCGCGGGAGGGGGACTATGGCTACACCTTC. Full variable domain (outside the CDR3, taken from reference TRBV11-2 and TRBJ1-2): EAGVAQSPRYKIIEKRQSVAFWCNPISGHATLYWYQQILGQGPKLLIQFQNNGVVDDSQLPKDRFSAERLKGVDSTLKIQPAKLEDSAVYLCASSPREGDYGYTFGSGTRLTVV.

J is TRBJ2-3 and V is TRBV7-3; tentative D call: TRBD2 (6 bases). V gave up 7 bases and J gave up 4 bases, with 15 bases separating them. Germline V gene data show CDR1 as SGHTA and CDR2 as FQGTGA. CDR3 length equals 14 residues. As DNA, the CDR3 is TGTGCCAGCACCTCGGGACTCCGTTCAGATACGCAGTATTTT. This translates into CASTSGLRSDTQYF.

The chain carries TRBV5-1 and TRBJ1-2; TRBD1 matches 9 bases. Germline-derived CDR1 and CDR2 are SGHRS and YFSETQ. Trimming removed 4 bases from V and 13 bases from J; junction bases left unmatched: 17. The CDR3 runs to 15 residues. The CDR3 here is CASSRGGQGAAGSTF. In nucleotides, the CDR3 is TGCGCCAGCAGCCGGGGGGGACAGGGCGCCGCTGGGTCCACCTTC.

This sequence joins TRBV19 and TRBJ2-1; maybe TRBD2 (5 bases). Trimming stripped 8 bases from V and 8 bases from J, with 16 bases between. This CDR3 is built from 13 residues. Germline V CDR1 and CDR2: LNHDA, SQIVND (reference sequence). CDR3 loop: CASAPGTGYEQFF. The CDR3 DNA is TGTGCCAGTGCGCCGGGAACCGGGTATGAGCAGTTCTTC. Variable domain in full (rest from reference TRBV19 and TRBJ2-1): DGGITQSPKYLFRKEGQNVTLSCEQNLNHDAMYWYRQDPGQGLRLIYYSQIVNDFQKGDIAEGYSVSREKKESFPLTVTSAQKNPTAFYLCASAPGTGYEQFFGPGTRLTVL.

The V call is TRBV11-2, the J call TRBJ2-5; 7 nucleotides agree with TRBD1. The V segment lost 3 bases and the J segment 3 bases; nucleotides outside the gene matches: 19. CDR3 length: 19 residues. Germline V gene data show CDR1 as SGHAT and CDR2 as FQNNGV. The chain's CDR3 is CASSFIVSVNRGRKETQYF. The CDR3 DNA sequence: TGTGCCAGCAGCTTTATCGTTTCGGTGAACAGGGGCAGGAAAGAGACCCAGTACTTC.

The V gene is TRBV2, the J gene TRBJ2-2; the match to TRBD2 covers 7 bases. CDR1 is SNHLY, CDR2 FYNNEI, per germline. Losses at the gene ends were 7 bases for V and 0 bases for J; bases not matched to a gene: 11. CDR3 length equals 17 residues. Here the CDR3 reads CASNSAALAANTGELFF. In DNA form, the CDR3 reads TGTGCCAGCAACAGTGCCGCCCTAGCGGCGAACACCGGGGAGCTGTTTTTT.

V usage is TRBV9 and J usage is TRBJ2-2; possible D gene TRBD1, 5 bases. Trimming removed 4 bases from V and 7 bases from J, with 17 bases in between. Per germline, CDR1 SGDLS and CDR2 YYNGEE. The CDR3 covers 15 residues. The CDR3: CASSRTRRTGGELFF. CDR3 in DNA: TGTGCCAGCAGCCGGACAAGGCGAACGGGCGGGGAGCTGTTTTTT.

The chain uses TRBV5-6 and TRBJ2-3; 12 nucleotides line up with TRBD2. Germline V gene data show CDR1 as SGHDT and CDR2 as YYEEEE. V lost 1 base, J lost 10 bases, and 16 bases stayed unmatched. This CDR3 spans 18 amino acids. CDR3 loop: CASSLLTSGGPNAVAQYF. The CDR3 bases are TGTGCCAGCAGCTTGTTAACTAGCGGGGGGCCGAATGCCGTTGCGCAGTATTTT. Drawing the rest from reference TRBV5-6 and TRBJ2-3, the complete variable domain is DAGVTQSPTHLIKTRGQQVTLRCSPKSGHDTVSWYQQALGQGPQFIFQYYEEEERQRGNFPDRFSGHQFPNYSSELNVNALLLGDSALYLCASSLLTSGGPNAVAQYFGPGTRLTVL.

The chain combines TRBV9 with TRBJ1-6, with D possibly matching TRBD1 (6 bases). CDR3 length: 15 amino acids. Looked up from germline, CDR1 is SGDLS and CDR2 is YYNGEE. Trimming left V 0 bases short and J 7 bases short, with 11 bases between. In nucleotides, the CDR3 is TGTGCCAGCAGCGTAGCTCCGGACAGAAATTCACCCCTCCACTTT. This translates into CASSVAPDRNSPLHF.

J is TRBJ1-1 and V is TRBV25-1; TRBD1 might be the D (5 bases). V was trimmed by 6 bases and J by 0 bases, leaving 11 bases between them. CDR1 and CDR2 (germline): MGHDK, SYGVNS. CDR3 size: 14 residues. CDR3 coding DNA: TGTGCCAGCAGCGCAGGGTCGCTGAACACTGAAGCTTTCTTT. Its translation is CASSAGSLNTEAFF. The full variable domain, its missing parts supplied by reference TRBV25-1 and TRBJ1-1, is EADIYQTPRYLVIGTGKKITLECSQTMGHDKMYWYQQDPGMELHLIHYSYGVNSTEKGDLSSESTVSRIRTEHFPLTLESARPSHTSQYLCASSAGSLNTEAFFGQGTRLTVV.

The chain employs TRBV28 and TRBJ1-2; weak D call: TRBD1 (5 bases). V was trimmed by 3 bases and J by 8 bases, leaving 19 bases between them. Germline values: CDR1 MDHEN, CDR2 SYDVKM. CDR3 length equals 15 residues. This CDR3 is CASSLPQGVVAGYTF. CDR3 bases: TGTGCCAGCAGTTTGCCCCAGGGTGTTGTCGCGGGCTACACCTTC.